The 9 T cell receptor beta chains listed next were all sequenced from one sample in a study of PD-1 blockade in classical Hodgkin lymphoma. Autologous stem cell transplantation was followed by relapse in every patient, and brentuximab vedotin exposure varied. Profiled with immunoSEQ multiplex PCR; TCRdb holds only in-frame clones, not every one. The sample lists some 30,000 clones, about two thirds occurring once. The input for sequencing was peripheral blood mononuclear cells (PBMCs), taken before the second cycle of nivolumab. These receptors were taken from a human donor with classical Hodgkin lymphoma.

The chain carries TRBV5-5 and TRBJ2-2, with D possibly TRBD1 on 6 matching bases. There are 14 residues in the CDR3. Germline values: CDR1 SGHKS, CDR2 YYEKEE (reference sequence). V dropped 3 bases and J dropped 4 bases, with 10 bases sitting between them. This CDR3 reads CASSWDTFTGELFF. CDR3 nucleotide sequence: TGTGCCAGCAGCTGGGACACTTTCACCGGGGAGCTGTTTTTT.

The V and J genes are TRBV6-4 and TRBJ2-2; D perhaps matches TRBD2 (6 bases). The germline V gene has CDR1 MRHNA and CDR2 SNTAGT. The CDR3 is 15 residues long. Trimming took off 3 bases at V and 1 base at J, with 9 bases between the two ends. The CDR3, as DNA: TGTGCCAGCAGTGAAGGTAGCGGGAACACCGGGGAGCTGTTTTTT. This gives the protein CASSEGSGNTGELFF.

The rearrangement uses TRBV9 and TRBJ2-1; TRBD2 might be the D (6 bases). Germline CDR1 reads SGDLS; CDR2 reads YYNGEE. This CDR3 region has 15 residues. V lost 0 bases and J lost 3, with 10 bases in between. CDR3 sequence: CASSVEGGSYNEQFF. The DNA of the CDR3 is TGTGCCAGCAGCGTAGAAGGAGGGAGCTACAATGAGCAGTTCTTC.

The V and J genes are TRBV7-8 and TRBJ1-4; no reliable D call. Deletions cut 1 base from V and 6 bases from J, with 12 bases between. Germline CDR1 is SGHVS and CDR2 is FQNEAQ. The CDR3 sequence is 15 residues long. The CDR3: CASSLVAGSYEKLFF. The CDR3 DNA reads as TGTGCCAGCAGCTTAGTGGCTGGATCTTATGAAAAACTGTTTTTT.

The V gene is TRBV7-8, the J gene TRBJ1-4, with 10 bases identical to TRBD1. Germline CDR1 reads SGHVS; CDR2 reads FQNEAQ. With V trimmed by 1 base and J by 7 bases, 9 bases remained unmatched. CDR3 length: 17 amino acids. The CDR3 DNA sequence: TGTGCCAGCAGCTTAGTTTGGTCGGGACAGGGGATTGAAAAACTGTTTTTT. It codes for CASSLVWSGQGIEKLFF.

The chain combines TRBV15 with TRBJ1-5, with TRBD1 as a possible D gene (6 bases). The germline V and J ends were trimmed by 3 bases and 6 bases, with 18 bases remaining between them. CDR1 and CDR2 from the germline V gene are LNHNV and YYDKDF (reference sequence). This CDR3 contains 16 residues. This CDR3 is CATSSPNRVRGQPQHF. DNA of the CDR3: TGTGCCACCAGCAGCCCTAACAGGGTACGCGGTCAGCCCCAGCATTTT.

On this clone itself: A read error may account for a junction end that differs from germline. This sequence joins TRBV7-9 and TRBJ2-7, with 7 nucleotides matching TRBD1. The germline V gene encodes CDR1 SEHNR and CDR2 FQNEAQ (reference sequence). The CDR3 totals 8 residues. The CDR3 spells CASSPTGF. The CDR3 DNA reads as TGTGCCAGCAGCCCGACAGGGTTC.

The CDR3 sequence is CASSGGGDGYTF. Here the CDR3 DNA reads TGTGCCAGCAGCGGGGGGGGCGATGGCTACACCTTC. The chain is built from TRBV6-6 and TRBJ1-2; maybe TRBD1 (6 bases). This CDR3 region has 12 residues. V lost 6 bases to trimming and J lost 6 bases, with 11 bases between them. Per the germline V gene, CDR1 is MNHNY and CDR2 is SVGAGI (reference sequence).

This clone occurred a few times. The chain is built from TRBV10-3 and TRBJ2-1, with TRBD1 identical over 9 bases. J lost 7 bases, V lost 2 bases, and 6 bases had no gene match. The CDR3 totals 15 residues. Germline CDR1 is ENHRY and CDR2 is SYGVKD. Written as DNA, the CDR3 is TGTGCCATCAGTGAGCCCGGGGGGACAGGGAATGAGCAGTTCTTC. Translating gives CAISEPGGTGNEQFF.